This entry concerns a single TCR beta chain. Its specificity is not known. The sample is drawn from a study of cytomegalovirus exposure and HLA in healthy donors. Study findings and constraints: Indistinguishability led to the exclusion of some V segments, TRBV6-2 and TRBV6-3 included. Donor immune exposure was known only as CMV serostatus. When a later analysis compared HLA-associated TCR beta chains with equally common others, the HLA-associated chains turned out to be more clonally expanded and to have lower generation probabilities. Investigators reported 150 to 200 TCR beta chains as tied to cytomegalovirus.

With 60 Vbeta and 13 Jbeta primers, the PCR was carried out. Clones were read by immunoSEQ multiplex PCR, and TCRdb kept only the in-frame ones, dropping some. Found here are 200,000 to 250,000 clones, almost 70% of them singletons; the top ten hold about 2.8%. This CDR3 has 16 residues. The V gene's germline CDR1 is SGHRS and CDR2 YFSETQ. Trimming removed 4 bases from V and 2 bases from J; junction bases left unmatched: 5. Source material: PBMCs. The receptor's source is a man aged 40-49 years in good health and CMV-seropositive. V and J are TRBV5-1 and TRBJ2-3; TRBD2 matches 12 bases. CDR3 bases: TGCGCCAGCAGCACTGGACTAGCGGGACCCACAGATACGCAGTATTTT. This codes for CASSTGLAGPTDTQYF.